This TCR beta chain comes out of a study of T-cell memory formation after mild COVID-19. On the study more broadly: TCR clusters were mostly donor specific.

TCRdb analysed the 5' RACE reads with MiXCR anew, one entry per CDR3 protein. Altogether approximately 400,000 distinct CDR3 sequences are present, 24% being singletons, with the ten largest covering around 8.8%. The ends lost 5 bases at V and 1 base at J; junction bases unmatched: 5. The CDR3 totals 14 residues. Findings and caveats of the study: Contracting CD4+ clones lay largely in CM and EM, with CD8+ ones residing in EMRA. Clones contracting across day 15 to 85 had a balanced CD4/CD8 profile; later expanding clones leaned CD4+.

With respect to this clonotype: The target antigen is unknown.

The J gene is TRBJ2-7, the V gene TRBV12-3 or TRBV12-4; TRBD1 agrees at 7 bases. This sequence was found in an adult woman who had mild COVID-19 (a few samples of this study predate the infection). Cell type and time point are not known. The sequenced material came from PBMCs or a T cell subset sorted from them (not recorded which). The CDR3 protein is CASSTGVRSYEQYF. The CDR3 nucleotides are TGTGCCAGCAGTACAGGGGTTAGGTCCTACGAGCAGTACTTC.